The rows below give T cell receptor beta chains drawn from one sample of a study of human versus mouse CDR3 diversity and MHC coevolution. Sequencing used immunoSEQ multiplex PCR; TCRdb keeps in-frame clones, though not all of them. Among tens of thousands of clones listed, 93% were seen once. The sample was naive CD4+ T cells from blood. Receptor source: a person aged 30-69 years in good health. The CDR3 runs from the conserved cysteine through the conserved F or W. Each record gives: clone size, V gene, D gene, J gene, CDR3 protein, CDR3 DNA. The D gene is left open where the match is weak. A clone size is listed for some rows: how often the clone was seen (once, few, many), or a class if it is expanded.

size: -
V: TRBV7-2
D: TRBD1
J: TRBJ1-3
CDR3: CASRPSGGSGNTIYF
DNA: TGTGCCAGCAGACCTTCAGGGGGATCTGGAAACACCATATATTTT

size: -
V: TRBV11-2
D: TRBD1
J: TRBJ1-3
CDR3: CASTRTGTAGNTIYF
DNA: TGTGCCAGCACAAGAACCGGGACAGCTGGAAACACCATATATTTT

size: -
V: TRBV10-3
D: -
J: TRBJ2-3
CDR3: CAISDSLDGTDTQYF
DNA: TGTGCCATCAGTGATTCCTTAGATGGCACAGATACGCAGTATTTT

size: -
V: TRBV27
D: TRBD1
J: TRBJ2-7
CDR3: CASRAVGTGPYEQYF
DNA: TGTGCCAGCCGTGCAGTCGGGACAGGGCCCTACGAGCAGTACTTC

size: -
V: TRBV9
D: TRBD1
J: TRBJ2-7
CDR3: CASSVDPGQGSEQYF
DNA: TGTGCCAGCAGCGTAGACCCCGGACAGGGGTCCGAGCAGTACTTC

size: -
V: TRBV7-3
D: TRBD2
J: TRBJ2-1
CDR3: CASSPGGKNEQFF
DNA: TGTGCCAGCAGCCCGGGGGGGAAAAATGAGCAGTTCTTC

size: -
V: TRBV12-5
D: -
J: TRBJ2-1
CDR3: CASGLLTGDEQFF
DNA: TGTGCTAGTGGTTTATTAACGGGAGATGAGCAGTTCTTC

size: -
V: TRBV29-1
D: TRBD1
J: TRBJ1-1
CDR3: CSVFRQGKKDTEAFF
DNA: TGCAGCGTTTTTAGACAGGGCAAGAAGGACACTGAAGCTTTCTTT

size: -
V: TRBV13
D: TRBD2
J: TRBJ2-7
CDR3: CASSTRLAGGSYEQYF
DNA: TGTGCCAGCAGCACCAGACTAGCGGGAGGTTCCTACGAGCAGTACTTC

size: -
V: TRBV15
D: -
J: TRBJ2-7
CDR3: CATSRDPGSSYEQYF
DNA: TGTGCCACCAGCAGAGACCCCGGGAGCTCCTACGAGCAGTACTTC

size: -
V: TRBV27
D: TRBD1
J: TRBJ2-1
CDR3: CASSPRDRGLSSYNEQFF
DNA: TGTGCCAGCAGTCCCCGGGACAGGGGGCTGAGCTCCTACAATGAGCAGTTCTTC

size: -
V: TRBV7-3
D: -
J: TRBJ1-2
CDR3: CASSSHAGGRGGYTF
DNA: TGTGCCAGCAGCTCCCACGCGGGGGGGAGGGGAGGCTACACCTTC

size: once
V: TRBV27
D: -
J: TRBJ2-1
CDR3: CASSQDSIPPNEQFF
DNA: TGTGCCAGCAGTCAAGACAGTATTCCGCCCAATGAGCAGTTCTTC

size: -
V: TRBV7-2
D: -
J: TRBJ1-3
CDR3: CASSSGGGNTIYF
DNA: TGTGCCAGCAGCTCGGGGGGTGGAAACACCATATATTTT

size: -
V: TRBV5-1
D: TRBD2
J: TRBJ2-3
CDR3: CASSLGRESSTDTQYF
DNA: TGCGCCAGCAGCTTGGGGCGGGAGAGCAGCACAGATACGCAGTATTTT

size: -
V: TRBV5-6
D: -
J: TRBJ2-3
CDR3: CRRGRAVCTDTQYF
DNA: TGCCGGAGGGGGCGAGCGGTTTGCACAGATACGCAGTATTTT

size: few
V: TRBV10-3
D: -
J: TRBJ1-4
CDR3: CAIKGGATNEKLFF
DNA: TGTGCCATCAAAGGGGGGGCAACTAATGAAAAACTGTTTTTT

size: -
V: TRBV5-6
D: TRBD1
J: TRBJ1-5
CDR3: CASSADRGSQPQHF
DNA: TGTGCCAGCAGCGCCGACAGGGGATCTCAGCCCCAGCATTTT

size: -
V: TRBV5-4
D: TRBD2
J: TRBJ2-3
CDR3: CASSLELAGNTDTQYF
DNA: TGTGCCAGCAGCTTGGAACTAGCGGGAAACACAGATACGCAGTATTTT

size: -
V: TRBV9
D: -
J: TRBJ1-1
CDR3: CASSAKPNTEAFF
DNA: TGTGCCAGCAGCGCCAAGCCGAACACTGAAGCTTTCTTT

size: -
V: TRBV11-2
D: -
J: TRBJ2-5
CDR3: CASSLDLGRETQYF
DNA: TGTGCCAGCAGCTTAGATCTGGGGCGGGAGACCCAGTACTTC

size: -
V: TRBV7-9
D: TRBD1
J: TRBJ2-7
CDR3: CASSLNQGAGEQYF
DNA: TGTGCCAGCAGCTTAAACCAGGGGGCGGGCGAGCAGTACTTC

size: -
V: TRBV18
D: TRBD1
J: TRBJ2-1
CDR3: CASSPLPGQGSHEQFF
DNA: TGTGCCAGCTCACCACTCCCGGGACAGGGGTCACATGAGCAGTTCTTC

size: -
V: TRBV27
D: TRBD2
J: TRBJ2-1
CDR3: CASSHYRGLGSSGNEQFF
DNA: TGTGCCAGCAGTCATTATCGGGGACTAGGTAGTTCGGGGAATGAGCAGTTCTTC

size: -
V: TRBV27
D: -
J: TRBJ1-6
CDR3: CASSLSGVWSPLHF
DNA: TGTGCCAGCAGTCTCAGCGGGGTGTGGTCACCCCTCCACTTT

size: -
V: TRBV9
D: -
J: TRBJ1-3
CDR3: CASSVDGGAGNTIYF
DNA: TGTGCCAGCAGCGTAGATGGGGGGGCAGGAAACACCATATATTTT

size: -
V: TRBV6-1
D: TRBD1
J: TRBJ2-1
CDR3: CASSGQGLPDEQFF
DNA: TGTGCCAGCAGTGGACAGGGGTTGCCTGATGAGCAGTTCTTC

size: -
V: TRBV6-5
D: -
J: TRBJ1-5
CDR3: CASSNSPGRNQPQHF
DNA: TGTGCCAGCAGTAACTCTCCAGGCCGCAATCAGCCCCAGCATTTT

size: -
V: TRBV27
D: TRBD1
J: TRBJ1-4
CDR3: CASSSGQGGSEKLFF
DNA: TGTGCCAGCAGTTCGGGACAGGGTGGCAGTGAAAAACTGTTTTTT

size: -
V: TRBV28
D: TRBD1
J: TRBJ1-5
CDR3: CASSGGGQGGQPQHF
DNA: TGTGCCAGCAGTGGGGGGGGACAGGGCGGTCAGCCCCAGCATTTT

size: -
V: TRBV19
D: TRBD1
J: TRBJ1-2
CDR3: CASSPYGTGGTGYTF
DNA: TGTGCCAGTAGTCCCTACGGGACAGGGGGGACAGGCTACACCTTC

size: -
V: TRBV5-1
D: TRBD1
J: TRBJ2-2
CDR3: CASRWGQGAGELFF
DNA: TGCGCCAGCAGATGGGGACAGGGGGCCGGGGAGCTGTTTTTT

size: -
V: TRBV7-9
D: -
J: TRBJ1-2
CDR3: CASSPSLGRYGYTF
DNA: TGTGCCAGCAGCCCCTCCTTAGGGAGGTATGGCTACACCTTC

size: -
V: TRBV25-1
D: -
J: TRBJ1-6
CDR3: CASSEAGSNSPLHF
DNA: TGTGCCAGCAGTGAGGCAGGGTCGAATTCACCCCTCCACTTT

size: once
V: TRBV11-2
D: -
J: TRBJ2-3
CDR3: CASSPLRDTQYF
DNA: TGTGCCAGCAGCCCCCTCCGGGATACGCAGTATTTT

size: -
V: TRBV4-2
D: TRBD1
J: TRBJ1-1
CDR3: CASSQDLGAGGAPGTEAFF
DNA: TGTGCCAGCAGCCAAGATCTGGGTGCAGGGGGCGCCCCGGGAACTGAAGCTTTCTTT

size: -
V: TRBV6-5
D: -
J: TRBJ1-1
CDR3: CASSSVTEAFF
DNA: TGTGCCAGCAGCTCGGTGACTGAAGCTTTCTTT

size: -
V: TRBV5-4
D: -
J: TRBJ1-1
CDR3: CASSPPPAAMNTEAFF
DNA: TGTGCCAGCAGCCCACCCCCCGCGGCTATGAACACTGAAGCTTTCTTT

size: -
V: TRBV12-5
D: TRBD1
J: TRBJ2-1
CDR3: CASGQGANNEQFF
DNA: TGTGCTAGTGGACAGGGGGCGAATAATGAGCAGTTCTTC

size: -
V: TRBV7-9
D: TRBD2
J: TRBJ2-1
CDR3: CASGTSGAYNEQFF
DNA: TGTGCCAGCGGGACTAGCGGGGCTTACAATGAGCAGTTCTTC

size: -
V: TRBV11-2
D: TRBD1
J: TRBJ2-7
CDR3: CASSLGGQGAHEQYF
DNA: TGTGCCAGCAGCTTAGGAGGGCAGGGGGCCCACGAGCAGTACTTC

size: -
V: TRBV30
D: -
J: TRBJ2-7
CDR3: CAWSQGSNEQYF
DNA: TGTGCCTGGAGTCAGGGGAGTAACGAGCAGTACTTC

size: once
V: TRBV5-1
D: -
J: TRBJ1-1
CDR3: CASSFGFSFVDTEAFF
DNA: TGCGCCAGCAGCTTCGGGTTCTCATTTGTAGACACTGAAGCTTTCTTT

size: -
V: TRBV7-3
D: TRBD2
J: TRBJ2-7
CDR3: CASSVFSGSSYEQYF
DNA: TGTGCCAGCAGCGTCTTTAGCGGGAGCTCCTACGAGCAGTACTTC

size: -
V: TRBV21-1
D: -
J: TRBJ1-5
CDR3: CASSKLDRGNQPQHF
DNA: TGTGCCAGCAGCAAACTGGACAGGGGCAATCAGCCCCAGCATTTT

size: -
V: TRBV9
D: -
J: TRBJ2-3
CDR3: CASSVDGNLADTQYF
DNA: TGTGCCAGCAGCGTAGACGGGAATCTGGCAGATACGCAGTATTTT

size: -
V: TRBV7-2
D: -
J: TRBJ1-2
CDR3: CASSPGVDRGYTF
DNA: TGTGCCAGCAGCCCCGGGGTCGACCGTGGCTACACCTTC

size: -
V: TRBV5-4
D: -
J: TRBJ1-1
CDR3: CASSRGTDAREAFF
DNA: TGTGCCAGCAGTAGGGGGACGGACGCCAGGGAAGCTTTCTTT

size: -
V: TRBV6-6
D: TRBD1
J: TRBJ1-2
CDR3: CASRTGTGYSPGYTF
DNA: TGTGCCAGCAGAACCGGGACAGGGTATTCTCCCGGCTACACCTTC

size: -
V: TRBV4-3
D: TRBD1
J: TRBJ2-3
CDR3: CASSPGQGTDTQYF
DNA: TGCGCCAGCAGCCCCGGACAGGGCACAGATACGCAGTATTTT

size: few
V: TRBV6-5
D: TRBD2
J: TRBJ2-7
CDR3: CASEIAGGREQYF
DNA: TGTGCCAGCGAAATAGCGGGGGGTAGGGAGCAGTACTTC

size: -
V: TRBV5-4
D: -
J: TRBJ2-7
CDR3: CASSLGQRTYEQYF
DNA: TGTGCCAGCAGCCTGGGCCAGCGAACCTACGAGCAGTACTTC